Included here is one T cell receptor beta chain sequence, with context. This record comes from a study of CD8 T cells in Susac syndrome. CD8+ and CD4+ blood T cells underwent TCR beta sequencing. The healthy controls were matched to patients by age and sex. Negative isolation was used for CD8+ and CD4+ T cells, and FACS enrichment was applied to TEMRA cells. Looked up from germline, CDR1 is KGHSH and CDR2 is LQKENI. The CDR3 spans 14 residues. The V end was cut by 3 bases, the J end by 2 bases, with 10 bases between. An input of about 0.45 to 1 ug of RNA was subjected to reverse transcription using random hexamers. Coverage of TCR beta CDR3 amplification by immunoSEQ multiplex PCR extended to 54 Vbeta and 13 Jbeta. Using its own MiXCR run on the immunoSEQ multiplex PCR reads, TCRdb lists one record per CDR3 protein. Seen here are under 200,000 distinct CDR3 sequences, around 94% observed once, and the top ten hold 0.14%.

The chain joins TRBV18 to TRBJ1-1; D unresolved. This TCR was sampled from a human donor in good health. Sequenced input: CD4+ T cells from PBMCs. CDR3 bases: TGTGCCAGCTCACCGGGTTTAGGAAACACTGAAGCTTTCTTT. This gives the protein CASSPGLGNTEAFF.